This T cell receptor beta chain was obtained from a study of T cell repertoires in cytomegalovirus infection. Turning to the study itself: Indicated by public TCR beta signatures were CMV infection and matching HLA type. Findings and caveats of the study: HLA-C-restricted, CMV-specific TCR beta clonotypes were dominant ex vivo. Summed public TCR beta family frequency identified CMV carriers bearing the relevant HLA.

V shed 1 base and J shed 9 bases, with 10 bases lying between them. CDR1 SGHTA and CDR2 FQGNSA come from the germline V gene. This CDR3 is 13 amino acids long. There are many counts of this clonotype. Its antigen is currently unknown. TCRdb fed the reads into MiXCR, producing one record per CDR3 protein. Seen here are about 400,000 distinct CDR3 sequences, over 15% observed once, and the top ten hold around 9.3%. The TCR comes from a human donor in good health (CMV status not recorded). Some clones in this sample may be carry-over from other donors' samples. The sequenced sample consisted of PBMCs. This rearrangement joins TRBV7-2 to TRBJ1-3, with D unclear. This CDR3 is CASSLGASVTIYF. The CDR3 bases are TGTGCCAGCAGCTTAGGCGCCTCGGTCACCATATATTTT.